This TCR beta chain was retrieved from a study of blood T cell repertoires in COVID-19 (dated by TCRdb to the early 2020s). Regarding the research as a whole: The collaborator samples originated in the United States, Italy and Spain and spanned the acute and convalescent phases of COVID-19. The prospective study material was composed of cDNA or gDNA derived from T cells, B-cell-depleted T cells, or PBMCs. The dataset comprised deeply sampled blood TCRbeta repertoires from subjects exposed to, actively infected with, or recovered from COVID-19. A freely available public database, intended as a resource for researchers studying the immune response to SARS-CoV-2, is where the repertoires were released. The samples were drawn from two sources: the first 160 participants of the ongoing ImmuneRACE study, and fewer than 1,500 subjects contributed by 6 global collaborators. The sample metadata nearly always contained a de-identified subject ID, COVID-19 status, age in years and sex. Where available, HLA class I and class II types were taken from metadata supplied by the sample provider and were not determined by assay-based typing. Summary of the overall study and its limitations: How much clinical and demographic metadata was included differed by source and by participant, and the metadata was provided uncurated.

From cysteine to phenylalanine, the CDR3 is 13 amino acids long. Only the CDR3 DNA is retained, 39 bases long and in frame from the first base. From a lookup of the germline V gene (reference sequence), CDR1 and CDR2 are PRHDT and FYEKMQ. V gives up 4 bases and J gives up 1 base, and the segment between their germline ends measures 8 bases. TCRbeta CDR3 regions were amplified from genomic DNA by means of the immunoSEQ Assay, a bias-controlled multiplex PCR. The study's processing was this. The number of nucleated cells in each sample was estimated from the amplification of reference gene primers within the assay. To quantify the absolute abundance of each unique TCRbeta CDR3 rearrangement, sequence reads were collapsed and filtered. For each sample, productive Simpson clonality was calculated as the square root of Simpson's diversity index over productive rearrangements. The immuneACCESS repertoire file appears here via TCRdb, limited to in-frame rearrangements. These files lack a portion of the clones; in checked studies, under half of the deficit traces to unresolved V genes, and the cause of the others is not known. V and J calls and clone size are copied from that table; D and trimming were computed from the DNA. Counted in this sample were approximately 250,000 clones; approximately 86% of them appeared once. The ten largest clones add up to nearly 2% of the sample.

On this clone: Its recognized antigen is unknown. No quality values exist for individual bases; no much larger clone is one base distant.

Collaborating institutions collected whole blood in K2EDTA tubes following their own protocols. For TCRbeta analysis, collaborators shipped samples in one of three forms: frozen whole blood, isolated PBMCs, or DNA extracted from either of those sample types. This receptor was identified in a man younger than 45 with active or convalescent COVID-19. The sequence joins TRBV13 to TRBJ2-7, with the D gene call left open. Sequencing used peripheral blood. The bases read TGTGCCAGCAGCTCACCTATATCCTACGAGCAGTACTTC. Its protein product is CASSSPISYEQYF. With the portions outside the CDR3 filled from the reference TRBV13 and TRBJ2-7 genes, the complete variable region becomes AAGVIQSPRHLIKEKRETATLKCYPIPRHDTVYWYQQGPGQDPQFLISFYEKMQSDKGSIPDRFSAQQFSDYHSELNMSSLELGDSALYFCASSSPISYEQYFGPGTRLTVT.